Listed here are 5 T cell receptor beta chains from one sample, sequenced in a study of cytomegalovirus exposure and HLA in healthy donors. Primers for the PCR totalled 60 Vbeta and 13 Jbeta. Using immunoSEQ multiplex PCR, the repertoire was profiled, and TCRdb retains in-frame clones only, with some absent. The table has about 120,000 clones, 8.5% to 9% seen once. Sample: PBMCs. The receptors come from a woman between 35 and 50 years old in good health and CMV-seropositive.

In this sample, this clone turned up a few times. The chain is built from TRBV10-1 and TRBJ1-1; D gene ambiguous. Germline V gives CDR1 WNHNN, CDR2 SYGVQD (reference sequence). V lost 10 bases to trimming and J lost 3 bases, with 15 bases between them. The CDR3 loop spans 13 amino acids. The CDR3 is CATQRVLYTEAFF. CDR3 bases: TGCGCCACCCAACGGGTTCTGTACACTGAAGCTTTCTTT.

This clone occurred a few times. The CDR3 spells CASGFYIGSEAKNEKLFF. The CDR3 DNA follows: TGTGCTAGTGGTTTCTACATCGGGTCGGAGGCGAAGAATGAAAAACTGTTTTTT. The chain combines TRBV12-5 with TRBJ1-4; D gene unclear. This CDR3 is 18 amino acids long. Per germline, CDR1 LGHNT and CDR2 FRNRAP. V was trimmed by 3 bases and J by 5 bases, leaving 22 bases between them.

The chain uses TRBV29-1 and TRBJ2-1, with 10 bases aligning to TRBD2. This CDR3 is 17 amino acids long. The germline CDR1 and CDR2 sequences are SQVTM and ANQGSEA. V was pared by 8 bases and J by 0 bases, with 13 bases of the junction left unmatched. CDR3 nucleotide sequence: TGCAGCTCTACCGGGACTAGCGTCGTAAGCTCCTACAATGAGCAGTTCTTC. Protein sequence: CSSTGTSVVSSYNEQFF.

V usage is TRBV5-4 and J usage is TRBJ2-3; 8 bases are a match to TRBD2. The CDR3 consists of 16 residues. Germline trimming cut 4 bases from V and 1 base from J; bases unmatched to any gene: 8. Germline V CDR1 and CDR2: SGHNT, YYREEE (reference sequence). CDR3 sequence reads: CASSQLGGAGTDTQYF. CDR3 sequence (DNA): TGTGCCAGCAGCCAACTCGGGGGGGCCGGCACAGATACGCAGTATTTT.

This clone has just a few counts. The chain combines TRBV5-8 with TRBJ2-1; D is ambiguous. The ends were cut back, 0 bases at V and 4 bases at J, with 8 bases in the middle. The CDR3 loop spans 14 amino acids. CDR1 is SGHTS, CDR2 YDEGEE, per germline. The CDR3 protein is CASSLGAGYNEQFF. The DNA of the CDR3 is TGTGCCAGCAGCTTGGGAGCAGGATACAATGAGCAGTTCTTC.